The rows below give T cell receptor beta chains drawn from one sample of a study of HIV-infected patients and healthy controls. TCRdb itself ran the 5' RACE reads through MiXCR, one entry per CDR3 protein. This sample has around 58,000 distinct CDR3 sequences; 15% to 20% occur once, and the top ten carry about 1.5%. Material for sequencing was CD4+ T cells from blood. The source is a human donor in good health. Each CDR3 is given with its conserved first and last residue. Fields, in order: D gene, J gene, CDR3 length, V gene, clone size, CDR3 DNA, CDR3 protein. The D gene is left open where the match is weak. Clone size is stated in some rows and not others, as once, few, many or a class when expanded.

. | TRBJ1-5 | 13 | TRBV18 | . | TGTGCCAGCTCACCAGCGGTAGATCAGCCCCAGCATTTT | CASSPAVDQPQHF
. | TRBJ2-3 | 13 | TRBV20-1 | many | TGCAGTGCTAGAGGTCCAGGCACAGATACGCAGTATTTT | CSARGPGTDTQYF
TRBD2 | TRBJ2-1 | 13 | TRBV7-2 | many | TGTGCCAGCAGCTTAGCGCGGGGGGGTGAGCAGTTCTTC | CASSLARGGEQFF
TRBD1 | TRBJ1-4 | 15 | TRBV3-1 | few | TGTGCCAGCAGCCCCGGGACAGGAACTAATGAAAAACTGTTTTTT | CASSPGTGTNEKLFF
TRBD1 | TRBJ1-2 | 12 | TRBV6-2/TRBV6-3 | many | TGTGCCAGCAGTCAACAGGGGTATGGCTACACCTTC | CASSQQGYGYTF
TRBD1 | TRBJ1-1 | 12 | TRBV14 | few | TGTGCCAGCACCCAGACAGGGGGACGGGCTTTCTTT | CASTQTGGRAFF
. | TRBJ1-3 | 17 | TRBV7-6 | . | TGTGCCAGCAGCTTAGAAAGCCGTGGGAGCTCTGGAAACACCATATATTTT | CASSLESRGSSGNTIYF
TRBD1 | TRBJ2-3 | 15 | TRBV29-1 | . | TGCAGCGTATCGGGACAGGGGCTGGGGGCGGATACGCAGTATTTT | CSVSGQGLGADTQYF
TRBD1 | TRBJ1-2 | 16 | TRBV15 | . | TGTGCCACTACTGCCCACCAGACAGGGTGGGGGTATGGCTACACCTTC | CATTAHQTGWGYGYTF
. | TRBJ2-1 | 15 | TRBV20-1 | once | TGCAGTGCTAATCCGAAAAGTAATAACTACAATGAGCAGTTCTTC | CSANPKSNNYNEQFF
TRBD1 | TRBJ1-4 | 13 | TRBV7-2 | . | TGTGCCAGCAGCCGGGACAGGAATGAAAAACTGTTTTTT | CASSRDRNEKLFF
. | TRBJ2-3 | 15 | TRBV19 | . | TGTGCCAGTAGTATCAGGGAAAAGTACACAGATACGCAGTATTTT | CASSIREKYTDTQYF
. | TRBJ2-7 | 15 | TRBV6-1 | few | TGTGCCAGCAGTGAGCCGGGGCAAGGGGTCAACGAGCAGTACTTC | CASSEPGQGVNEQYF
TRBD2 | TRBJ2-3 | 17 | TRBV12-3/TRBV12-4 | . | TGTGCCAGCAGTCCGTCCCTAGCGGGAGGGTCGGCAGATACGCAGTATTTT | CASSPSLAGGSADTQYF
. | TRBJ1-2 | 13 | TRBV30 | few | TGTGCCTGGAGTCTCCGGAGATCACATGGCTACACCTTC | CAWSLRRSHGYTF
TRBD1 | TRBJ1-5 | 12 | TRBV6-5 | many | TGTGCCAGCAGACAGGGGAATCAGCCCCAGCATTTT | CASRQGNQPQHF
. | TRBJ2-4 | 15 | TRBV7-9 | many | TGTGCCAGCAGCCCCATATCACCAACCAAAAACATTCAGTACTTC | CASSPISPTKNIQYF
. | TRBJ1-5 | 18 | TRBV20-1 | . | TGCAGTGCCTCCAGGCAGCCGCCTGGGTCCCCCGGCAATCAGCCCCAGCATTTT | CSASRQPPGSPGNQPQHF
TRBD2 | TRBJ2-1 | 18 | TRBV7-2 | . | TGTGCCAGCAACATAAGCCCCCTTCTAGCGGGAGCCGCAGGTGAGCAGTTCTTC | CASNISPLLAGAAGEQFF
TRBD1 | TRBJ1-2 | 14 | TRBV14 | few | TGTGCCAGCAGCCTATTTGGACAGGGCTATGGCTACACCTTC | CASSLFGQGYGYTF
. | TRBJ2-2 | 14 | TRBV29-1 | . | TGCAGCGTCGTATTTATTCGGGGCACCGGGGAGCTGTTTTTT | CSVVFIRGTGELFF
. | TRBJ2-2 | 13 | TRBV7-3 | . | TGTGCCAGCAGCTTAAAGATGACCGGGGAGCTGTTTTTT | CASSLKMTGELFF
. | TRBJ2-7 | 13 | TRBV3-1 | few | TGTGCCAGCAGCCAAGATTTGAGGGGATTGTCGTACTTC | CASSQDLRGLSYF
. | TRBJ2-1 | 19 | TRBV11-3 | many | TGTGCCAGCAGCTTAGAGGGGGGGCGTCTAGCGGTCTCCTACAATGAGCAGTTCTTC | CASSLEGGRLAVSYNEQFF
. | TRBJ1-2 | 16 | TRBV19 | . | TGTGCCAGTAGTATACGGGGCGCCAGAAATTACTATGGCTACACCTTC | CASSIRGARNYYGYTF
. | TRBJ2-7 | 15 | TRBV9 | . | TGTGCCAGCAGCTTGGGGCCTAGCGTCAAGGACGAGCAGTACTTC | CASSLGPSVKDEQYF
TRBD2 | TRBJ2-7 | 11 | TRBV10-3 | few | TGTGCCATCAGGACTAGCGACGAGCAGTACTTC | CAIRTSDEQYF
. | TRBJ2-3 | 15 | TRBV6-1 | . | TGTGCCAGCAGTGCCCCCCGGGACGCTCGTGATACGCAGTATTTT | CASSAPRDARDTQYF
. | TRBJ2-3 | 12 | TRBV7-9 | many | TGTGCCAGCAGCCGGGATACAGATACGCAGTATTTT | CASSRDTDTQYF
. | TRBJ2-2 | 16 | TRBV4-1 | . | TGCGCCAGCAGCCAAGCTCAGGGCGTAGGGACCGGGGAGCTGTTTTTT | CASSQAQGVGTGELFF
TRBD1 | TRBJ2-2 | 14 | TRBV5-1 | . | TGCGCCAGCAGCTCAAGGACAGGGTCCGGGGAGCTGTTTTTT | CASSSRTGSGELFF
. | TRBJ2-7 | 15 | TRBV28 | many | TGTGCCAGCAGTTTGGGTAGACACGGACGTAAGGAGCAGTACTTC | CASSLGRHGRKEQYF
. | TRBJ2-7 | 14 | TRBV7-6 | . | TGTGCCAGCAGCTTAGACGATAGGGGGTACGAGCAGTACTTC | CASSLDDRGYEQYF
TRBD1 | TRBJ2-3 | 19 | TRBV7-8 | many | TGTGCCAGCAGCACGGGATTCACCGGGACAGGGCGCTTCACAGATACGCAGTATTTT | CASSTGFTGTGRFTDTQYF
TRBD2 | TRBJ2-7 | 15 | TRBV20-1 | . | TGCAGTGCTAGAGCCCCGGGAGGGCCAGGGTACGAGCAGTACTTC | CSARAPGGPGYEQYF
. | TRBJ1-5 | 18 | TRBV6-1 | few | TGTGCCAGCAGTGAAGACCGTTGGAGCCCCATAGGGGGTCAGCCCCAGCATTTT | CASSEDRWSPIGGQPQHF
. | TRBJ1-2 | 14 | TRBV3-1 | many | TGTGCCAGCAGGATTGCCGGGTTATCGTATGGCTACACCTTC | CASRIAGLSYGYTF
. | TRBJ1-6 | 13 | TRBV7-9 | . | TGTGCCAGCAGCTTAGAGGAGAATTCACCCCTCCACTTT | CASSLEENSPLHF
TRBD1 | TRBJ2-4 | 13 | TRBV3-1 | many | TGTGCCAGCAGCCAAGGGGCAGGGGGCGCCAATATTTTC | CASSQGAGGANIF
. | TRBJ1-2 | 13 | TRBV12-3/TRBV12-4 | few | TGTGCCAGCAGTTCTGCCCTCAACTATGGCTACACCTTC | CASSSALNYGYTF
. | TRBJ1-2 | 11 | TRBV12-3/TRBV12-4 | . | TGTGCCAGCAGTTTTGGGGATGGCTACACCTTC | CASSFGDGYTF
TRBD2 | TRBJ2-1 | 20 | TRBV7-2 | . | TGTGCCAGCAGCCAGGAAGGGTTAGCGGGACTTACAAGCTCCTACAATGAGCAGTTCTTC | CASSQEGLAGLTSSYNEQFF
. | TRBJ1-1 | 15 | TRBV7-9 | few | TGTGCCAGCCGTCCGACCGGGACGGCGAACACTGAAGCTTTCTTT | CASRPTGTANTEAFF
TRBD1 | TRBJ2-1 | 15 | TRBV6-2/TRBV6-3 | . | TGTGCCGTCGGGACAGGGGCCCTCGTCGGAAATGAGCAGTTCTTC | CAVGTGALVGNEQFF
TRBD1 | TRBJ2-1 | 16 | TRBV3-1 | many | TGTGCCAGCAGCCTTCCCGGGACAGGGCCCTACAATGAGCAGTTCTTC | CASSLPGTGPYNEQFF
. | TRBJ2-5 | 15 | TRBV6-5 | few | TGTGCCAGCAGTTACGGGTCCTCTGGGAAAGAGACCCAGTACTTC | CASSYGSSGKETQYF
. | TRBJ1-5 | 12 | TRBV27 | many | TGTGCCAGCGGAGGAACAGGCCAGCCCCAGCATTTT | CASGGTGQPQHF
. | TRBJ1-2 | 16 | TRBV10-3 | . | TGTGCCATCAGTGTGGGGACAAACCCGAATAGCTATGGCTACACCTTC | CAISVGTNPNSYGYTF
. | TRBJ2-3 | 14 | TRBV20-1 | many | TGCAGTGCTGGGGCTACAGTCGGCACGGATACGCAGTATTTT | CSAGATVGTDTQYF
. | TRBJ2-2 | 16 | TRBV4-1 | many | TGCGCCAGCAGCGGGAACTTCCGATCGAACACCGGGGAGCTGTTTTTT | CASSGNFRSNTGELFF
. | TRBJ2-3 | 13 | TRBV19 | . | TGTGCCAGTAGCAGTGAACAGGGATATACGCAGTATTTT | CASSSEQGYTQYF